This T cell receptor (beta chain) was found in a study of blood T cells in healthy people across ages (dated by TCRdb to about 2015). The study in broad terms: Template switching captured roughly one uniquely barcoded TCR beta cDNA molecule per two T cells in model experiments. To avoid experimental bias, donors of different ages were distributed randomly across sequencing lanes. For two donors (one aged 18 to 29 and one aged 80 or older), the study analyzed two additional independent replicas of 1 million unique cDNA reads from the same blood draw. Four age groups were formed from the donors: young (average approximately 15 years), middle-aged (roughly 38), aged (approximately 60) and long-lived (about 80). The study measured age-related changes in TCR beta repertoire diversity using deep sequencing normalized with unique cDNA molecular identifiers.

Donors were 39 systemically healthy Caucasian individuals from Russia aged 6 to 90 years. Each donor gave roughly 9.5 milliliters of peripheral blood, collected into EDTA-treated Vacutainer tubes. Ficoll-Paque density-gradient centrifugation was used to isolate PBMCs, with at least 7 million per sample. Total RNA was extracted from PBMCs with Trizol reagent, with at least 5.5 micrograms obtained per sample. Naive CD45RAhigh/CD27high T cell percentages were measured by flow cytometry on a PBMC aliquot from every donor. Findings and caveats that apply to the study as a whole: There was a strong correlation between observed TCR beta diversity and the percentage of naive T cells measured by flow cytometry. Estimates of total diversity from one million sequenced T cells were regarded as lower bounds and underestimates. Because the CMV infection status of the donors was unknown, age-related changes in expanded clonotypes may potentially have been confounded. Observed TCR beta diversity per million T cells fell roughly linearly with age, and a significant reduction was already apparent by age around 40. Compared with the aged group, the long-lived group had more naive CD4+ T cells, fewer expanded clones and increased TCR diversity, a pattern suggesting age selection. Bulk unsorted PBMC profiling prevented conclusive comparison of naive and antigen-experienced compartments.

V loses 7 bases, J loses 9 bases, and the germline ends lie 13 bases apart. The CDR3 runs 13 residues from the cysteine to the phenylalanine. The only DNA kept is the CDR3, 39 bases in frame from the first base. The CDR1 and CDR2 encoded by the germline V gene are MNHEY and SVGAGI. A word on this clonotype: Its antigen specificity is not known. Per-base quality was not reported, and no clone a single base away is much larger than it.

Libraries were made using 5' RACE. TCRdb shows the sequencer as Illumina HiSeq 2500. A second PCR of roughly 7 to 11 cycles was run with a J-beta primer mix and a sample-barcoded 5' primer. Each TCR beta cDNA molecule received a unique molecular identifier from a template-switch 5' adaptor carrying 12 random nucleotides. Each sample yielded at least 2.5 million CDR3-containing paired-end reads. All of the RNA was converted into first-strand cDNA using the Mint cDNA synthesis kit, with a TRBC-specific oligonucleotide serving as the primer. After uracil-DNA glycosylase treatment, a first 18-cycle PCR used universal primers M1SS and BC2_uni_R on all cDNA. For the original study's pipeline: For normalization, 1 million high-quality reads were randomly selected from each sample, with every read carrying a distinct molecular identifier. Instead of being binned into consensus sequences, reads with shared molecular identifiers were discarded. MiTCR, with a Q25 quality threshold and the strictest error-elimination algorithm, was used for CDR3 identification, clonotype clustering and error correction. A nonparametric unseen species model with Euler transformation was used to estimate lower-bound total TCR beta diversity. TCRdb redid the processing of the public reads, applying fastp at Q25 and MiXCR, and retained in-frame beta chains. Each entry is one CDR3 protein sequence, shown with its most common DNA and genes. None of the V and J calls come from the authors' own analysis; TCRdb made them. The sample yields under 1 million distinct CDR3 sequences; 44% were counted once. The ten largest clones represent around 18% of the sample.

This clonotype was sampled from a man aged 55-75 years in good health. Here the chain combines TRBV6-5 and TRBJ1-6; the D gene is perhaps TRBD1, from 6 matching bases. The sample was blood. Read as DNA, the sequence is TGTGCCAGCAATCGGGGGGCCAGTTCACCCCTCCACTTT. It is translated as CASNRGASSPLHF.